This T cell receptor beta chain came from a study of OX40 agonist ivuxolimab in advanced cancers. Study-wide results and limits: Clonal expansion among partial responders at 0.1-3.0 mg/kg ranked near the lowest. In the expanded peripheral T cells, antigen specificity was never determined.

The CDR3 is 15 amino acids. Deletions cut 0 bases from V and 0 bases from J, with 10 bases between. The germline gives CDR1 SGDLS, CDR2 YYNGEE. On this clone: Its antigen is not known.

Generated by immunoSEQ multiplex PCR, the TCRdb table keeps only in-frame clones and is missing some. There are about 79,000 clones in the sample; about 94% occur only once, and 8.5% to 10% lies in the top ten. The cohort excluded patients with autoimmune disease history or systemic immunosuppression. This clonotype was sampled from an adult with an advanced solid tumor such as melanoma, head and neck, liver or kidney cancer. The rearrangement joins TRBV9 to TRBJ2-7; TRBD1 is a possible D gene (6 bases). Sequences were derived from CD4+ or CD8+ T cells sorted from blood, sampled in a trial of the OX40 agonist ivuxolimab. The CDR3 reads CASSVEQGGSYEQYF. As DNA, the CDR3 is TGTGCCAGCAGCGTAGAACAGGGCGGCTCCTACGAGCAGTACTTC. The entire variable domain, with the rest obtained from reference TRBV9 and TRBJ2-7, is as follows: DSGVTQTPKHLITATGQRVTLRCSPRSGDLSVYWYQQSLDQGLQFLIQYYNGEERAKGNILERFSAQQFPDLHSELNLSSLELGDSALYFCASSVEQGGSYEQYFGPGTRLTVT.